Sequencing of this T cell receptor beta chain was carried out in a study of cytomegalovirus exposure and HLA in healthy donors. This CDR3 has 15 residues. Germline-derived CDR1 and CDR2 are MNHEY and SMNVEV (reference sequence). The ends lost 2 bases at V and 7 bases at J; junction bases unmatched: 8. Study-level results: Common viral pathogens were later found to be apparently linked to several of the most significant clusters.

As concerns this clone: Its antigen is still unknown.

PCR amplification relied on 60 Vbeta primers (plus 13 Jbeta primers). Measured with immunoSEQ multiplex PCR; TCRdb has only the in-frame clones, and not every one. The sample shows some 150,000 clones, roughly 79% of them seen only once. The gene calls are TRBV27 and TRBJ1-1, with 9 bases identical to TRBD1. The source of this sequence is a woman in her thirties or forties in good health and CMV-seronegative. Material: PBMCs. CDR3 residues: CASSLPGTGILEAFF. The DNA of the CDR3 is TGTGCCAGCAGTTTACCAGGGACAGGGATTCTTGAAGCTTTCTTT.